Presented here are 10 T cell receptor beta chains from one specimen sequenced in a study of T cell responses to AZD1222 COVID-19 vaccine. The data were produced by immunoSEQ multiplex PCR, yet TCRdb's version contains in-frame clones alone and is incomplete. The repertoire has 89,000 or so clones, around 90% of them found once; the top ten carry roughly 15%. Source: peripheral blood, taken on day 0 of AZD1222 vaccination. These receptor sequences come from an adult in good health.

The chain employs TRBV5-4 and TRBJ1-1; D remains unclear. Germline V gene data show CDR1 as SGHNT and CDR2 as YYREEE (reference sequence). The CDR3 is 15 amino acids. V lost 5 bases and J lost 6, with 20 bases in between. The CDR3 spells CASRVYGNQKAEAFF. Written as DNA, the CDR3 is TGTGCCAGCAGAGTGTATGGAAACCAGAAAGCTGAAGCTTTCTTT.

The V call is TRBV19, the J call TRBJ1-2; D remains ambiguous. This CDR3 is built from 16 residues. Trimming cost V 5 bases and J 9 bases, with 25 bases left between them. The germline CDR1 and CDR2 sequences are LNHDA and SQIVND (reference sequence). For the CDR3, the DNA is TGTGCCAGTAGTCTCCCGCCGGGAGCCCTCCCAAGGAGCTACACCTTC. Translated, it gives CASSLPPGALPRSYTF. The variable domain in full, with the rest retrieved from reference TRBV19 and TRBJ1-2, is DGGITQSPKYLFRKEGQNVTLSCEQNLNHDAMYWYRQDPGQGLRLIYYSQIVNDFQKGDIAEGYSVSREKKESFPLTVTSAQKNPTAFYLCASSLPPGALPRSYTFGSGTRLTVV.

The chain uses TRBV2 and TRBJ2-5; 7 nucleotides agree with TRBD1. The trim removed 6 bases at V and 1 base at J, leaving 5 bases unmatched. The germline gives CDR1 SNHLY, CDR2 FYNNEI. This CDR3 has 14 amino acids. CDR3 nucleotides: TGTGCCAGCAGGTCCCCAGGGGGCCAAGAGACCCAGTACTTC. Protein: CASRSPGGQETQYF.

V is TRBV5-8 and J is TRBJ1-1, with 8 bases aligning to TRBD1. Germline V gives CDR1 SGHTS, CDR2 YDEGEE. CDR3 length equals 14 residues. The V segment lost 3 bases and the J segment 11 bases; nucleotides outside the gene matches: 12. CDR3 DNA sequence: TGTGCCAGCAGCTCTGTGGGTCAGGGGGCCAGGGCTTTCTTT. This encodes CASSSVGQGARAFF.

CDR3 loop: CASSLVQGATNEKLFF. In nucleotides, the CDR3 is TGCGCCAGCAGCTTGGTCCAGGGTGCAACTAATGAAAAACTGTTTTTT. The J gene is TRBJ1-4, the V gene TRBV5-1, with D maybe TRBD1 (5 bases). V was trimmed by 0 bases and J by 0 bases, leaving 9 bases between them. The CDR3 sequence is 16 residues long. Germline V gene sequence: CDR1 SGHRS, CDR2 YFSETQ.

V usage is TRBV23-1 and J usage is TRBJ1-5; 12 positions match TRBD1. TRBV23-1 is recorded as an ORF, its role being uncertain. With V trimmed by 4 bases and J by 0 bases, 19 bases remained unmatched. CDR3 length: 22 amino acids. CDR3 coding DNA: TGCGCCAGCAGTCCCCAAGTCCCGGGACAGGGGGCGATTGGGTATAGCAATCAGCCCCAGCATTTT. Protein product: CASSPQVPGQGAIGYSNQPQHF.

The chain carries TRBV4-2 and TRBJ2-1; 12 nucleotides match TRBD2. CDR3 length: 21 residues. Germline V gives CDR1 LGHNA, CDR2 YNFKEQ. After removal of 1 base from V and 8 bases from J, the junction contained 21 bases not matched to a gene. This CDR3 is CASSQGFASWTSGNPRDEQFF. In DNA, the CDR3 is TGTGCCAGCAGCCAAGGGTTTGCTTCCTGGACTAGCGGGAACCCACGGGATGAGCAGTTCTTC.

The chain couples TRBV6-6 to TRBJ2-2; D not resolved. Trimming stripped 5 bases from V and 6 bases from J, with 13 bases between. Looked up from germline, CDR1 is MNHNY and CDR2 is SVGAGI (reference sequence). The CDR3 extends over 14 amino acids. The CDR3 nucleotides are TGTGCCAGCAGTCAGATGGCTGGAGCCGGGGAGCTGTTTTTT. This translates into CASSQMAGAGELFF.

This CDR3 is CASSAITSRVDNYGYTF. CDR3 coding DNA: TGTGCCAGCAGTGCTATCACGTCGAGGGTGGACAACTATGGCTACACCTTC. V gene TRBV6-1 combines with J gene TRBJ1-2; D is undetermined. The CDR3 sequence is 17 residues long. V was pared by 4 bases and J by 2 bases, with 20 bases between. The germline gives CDR1 MNHNS, CDR2 SASEGT.

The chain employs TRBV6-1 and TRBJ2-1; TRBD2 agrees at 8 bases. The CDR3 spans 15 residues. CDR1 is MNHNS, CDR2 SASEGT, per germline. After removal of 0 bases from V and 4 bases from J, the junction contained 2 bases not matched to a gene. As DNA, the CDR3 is TGTGCCAGCAGTGAAGCTAGCGGGGAGTACAATGAGCAGTTCTTC. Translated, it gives CASSEASGEYNEQFF.